The present TCR beta chain was sequenced within a study of cytomegalovirus exposure and HLA in healthy donors. PCR employed 60 Vbeta and 13 Jbeta primers. The table came from immunoSEQ multiplex PCR; TCRdb's copy has only in-frame clones and leaves some out. The sample has approximately 100,000 clones; 75% are singletons. CDR3 length: 19 amino acids. With V trimmed by 5 bases and J by 0 bases, 11 bases remained unmatched. The germline CDR1 and CDR2 sequences are WSHSY and SAAADI. The chain carries TRBV10-2 and TRBJ2-3; 13 bases match TRBD2. This receptor was identified in a man aged 50 or older in good health and CMV-seronegative. Sequenced sample: PBMCs. CDR3 sequence (DNA): TGCGCCAGCAGTATCTCACTAGCGGGAGGGAAGTTAAGCACAGATACGCAGTATTTT. Protein: CASSISLAGGKLSTDTQYF.